This T cell receptor (beta chain) is from a study of shared clonotypes between healthy human individuals. On the study more broadly: Plates per donor: three CD4 naive, three CD4 memory, two CD8 naive, one CD8 memory. Study-wide findings and caveats: Naive subsets generally exceeded memory subsets in estimated richness.

Sequencing used immunoSEQ multiplex PCR; TCRdb keeps in-frame clones, though not all of them. The repertoire has around 1.9 million clones, 93% of them found once; the top ten carry around 1.8%. The naive CD8 subset, CD45RO-negative cells positively selected for CCR7, excluded terminally differentiated effector memory CD45RA+ cells. Recent vaccinations or acute infections were absent in the healthy HIV-negative adult donors. All donors were Caucasian adults living in Nashville, Tennessee. About this clone itself: Its antigen is currently unknown.

The CDR3 contains 13 residues. Germline-derived CDR1 and CDR2 are MNHEY and SMNVEV (reference sequence). V gave up 8 bases and J gave up 5 bases, with 15 bases separating them. This receptor was taken from a man aged 18 to 30 in good health. Some clones in this sample may be carry-over from other donors' samples. J is TRBJ1-1 and V is TRBV27; D is ambiguous. Input material: naive CD8+ T cells from PBMCs. The CDR3 loop is CASLGLRVTEAFF. As DNA, the CDR3 is TGTGCCAGCCTCGGACTTAGAGTAACTGAAGCTTTCTTT.